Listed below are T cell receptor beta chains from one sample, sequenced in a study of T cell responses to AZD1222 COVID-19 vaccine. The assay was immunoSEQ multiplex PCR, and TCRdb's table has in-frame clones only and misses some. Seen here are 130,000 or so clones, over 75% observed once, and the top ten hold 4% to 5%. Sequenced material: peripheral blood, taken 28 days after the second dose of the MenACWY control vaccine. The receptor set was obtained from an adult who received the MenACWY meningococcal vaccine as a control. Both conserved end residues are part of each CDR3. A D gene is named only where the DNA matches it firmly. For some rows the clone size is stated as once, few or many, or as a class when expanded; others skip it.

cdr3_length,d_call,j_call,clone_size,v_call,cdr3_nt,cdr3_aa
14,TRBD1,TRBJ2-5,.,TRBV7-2,TGTGCCAGCAGCTTAAGGGGACAGCAAGAGACCCAGTACTTC,CASSLRGQQETQYF
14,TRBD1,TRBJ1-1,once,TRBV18,TGTGCCAGCTCCCGACAGGGGACGAACACTGAAGCTTTCTTT,CASSRQGTNTEAFF
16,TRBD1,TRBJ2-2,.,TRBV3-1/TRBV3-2,TGTGCCAGCAGCCTTAGGACAGGGTGGAACACCGGGGAGCTGTTTTTT,CASSLRTGWNTGELFF
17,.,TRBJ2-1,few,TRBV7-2,TGTGCCAGCAGCTTACTTGAAAGGCGGGACTCCTACAATGAGCAGTTCTTC,CASSLLERRDSYNEQFF
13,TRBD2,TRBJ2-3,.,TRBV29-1,TGCAGCGAGCGGACTAGCGGAACAGATACGCAGTATTTT,CSERTSGTDTQYF
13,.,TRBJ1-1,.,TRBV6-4,TGTGCCAGCAGTGACTCGTGGAACACTGAAGCTTTCTTT,CASSDSWNTEAFF
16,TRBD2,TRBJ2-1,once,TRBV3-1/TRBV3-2,TGTGCCAGCAGCAAAAGCGCACTAGCGGGAGGAGGTGAGCAGTTCTTC,CASSKSALAGGGEQFF
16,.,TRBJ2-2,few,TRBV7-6,TGTGCCAGCAGCTTAGGGGCCCAGGACAACACCGGGGAGCTGTTTTTT,CASSLGAQDNTGELFF
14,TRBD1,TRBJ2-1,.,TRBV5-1,TGCGCCAGCAGCGCATCCTCGACAGGGTATGAGCAGTTCTTC,CASSASSTGYEQFF
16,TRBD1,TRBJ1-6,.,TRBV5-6,TGTGCCAGCAACCGGGACAGCAGCTCCTATAATTCACCCCTCCACTTT,CASNRDSSSYNSPLHF
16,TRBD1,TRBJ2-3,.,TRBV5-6,TGTGCCAGCAGCAGGGACAGGGGGTACGGGGCAGATACGCAGTATTTT,CASSRDRGYGADTQYF
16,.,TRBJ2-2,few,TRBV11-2,TGTGCCAGCACCCATCGTTTAGGGACCCCCACCGGGGAGCTGTTTTTT,CASTHRLGTPTGELFF
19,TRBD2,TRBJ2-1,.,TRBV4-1,TGCGCCAGCAGCGCAGCGGGAGGCCCGAGCGGGTCGGCCTACAATGAGCAGTTCTTC,CASSAAGGPSGSAYNEQFF
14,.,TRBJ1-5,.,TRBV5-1,TGCGCCAGCAGCTTGACCGGTGGCAATCAGCCCCAGCATTTT,CASSLTGGNQPQHF
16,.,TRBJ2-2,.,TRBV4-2,TGTGCCAGCAGCCCGTCGACAGCAGCGAACACCGGGGAGCTGTTTTTT,CASSPSTAANTGELFF
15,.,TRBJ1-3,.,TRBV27,TGTGCCAGCAGTTCCTCAGGGGTGTCTGGAAACACCATATATTTT,CASSSSGVSGNTIYF
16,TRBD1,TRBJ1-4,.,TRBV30,TGTGCCTGGAGTCGCCCCCACAGGGGCCCCCACGAAAAACTGTTTTTT,CAWSRPHRGPHEKLFF
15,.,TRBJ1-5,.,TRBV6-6,TGTGCCAGCAGTTTAGGAAGTTTTAGCAATCAGCCCCAGCATTTT,CASSLGSFSNQPQHF
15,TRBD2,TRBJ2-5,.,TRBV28,TGTGCCAGCATCCCCGGCGGGGGGCCACAAGAGACCCAGTACTTC,CASIPGGGPQETQYF
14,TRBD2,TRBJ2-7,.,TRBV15,TGTGCCACCAGCATCGGGGCGGGAGCCTACGAGCAGTACTTC,CATSIGAGAYEQYF
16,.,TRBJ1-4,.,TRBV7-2,TGTGCCAGCAGCTTCGCGGTCGGCGCAACTAATGAAAAACTGTTTTTT,CASSFAVGATNEKLFF
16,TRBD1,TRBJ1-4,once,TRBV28,TGTGCCAGCAGTTTATGGACAGGGAGCGAGGGTGAAAAACTGTTTTTT,CASSLWTGSEGEKLFF
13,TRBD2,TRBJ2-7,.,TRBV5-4,TGTGCCAGCGGACTAGCGGAGTCCTACGAGCAGTACTTC,CASGLAESYEQYF
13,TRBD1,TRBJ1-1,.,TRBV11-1,TGTGCCAGCAGCTGGGACAGGATGTCTGAAGCTTTCTTT,CASSWDRMSEAFF
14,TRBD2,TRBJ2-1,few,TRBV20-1,TGCAGTGCTAGTTGGCGGGGGGATTACAATGAGCAGTTCTTC,CSASWRGDYNEQFF
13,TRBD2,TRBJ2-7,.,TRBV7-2,TGTGCCAGCAATTTGTGGGGGGGATACGAGCAGTACTTC,CASNLWGGYEQYF
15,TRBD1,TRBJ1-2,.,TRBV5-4,TGTGCCAGCAGGAGAAGACCGGGACAGGGAGATGGCTACACCTTC,CASRRRPGQGDGYTF
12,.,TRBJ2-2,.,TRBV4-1,TGCGCCAGCAGCCAAGTAGCCGGGGAGCTGTTTTTT,CASSQVAGELFF
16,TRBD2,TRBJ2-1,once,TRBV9,TGTGCCAGCAGCCTACCTAGCGGGGACTCCTACAATGAGCAGTTCTTC,CASSLPSGDSYNEQFF
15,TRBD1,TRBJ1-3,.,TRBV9,TGTGCCAGCAGCGGAGGGACAGGGGATGGAAACACCATATATTTT,CASSGGTGDGNTIYF
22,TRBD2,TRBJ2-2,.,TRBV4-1,TGCGCCAGCAGCCAAGAATTTAGGCTAGCGGGTTCCCGATTTTCGAACACCGGGGAGCTGTTTTTT,CASSQEFRLAGSRFSNTGELFF
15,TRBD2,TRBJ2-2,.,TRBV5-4,TGTGCCAGCAGACCCGGGACTACGAACACCGGGGAGCTGTTTTTT,CASRPGTTNTGELFF
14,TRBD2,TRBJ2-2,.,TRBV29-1,TGCAGCGTTATAGCGGGTGGTACAACCGGGGAGCTGTTTTTT,CSVIAGGTTGELFF
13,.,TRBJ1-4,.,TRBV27,TGTGCCAGCAGTGATCAGGCGCAGGTAAAACTGTTTTTT,CASSDQAQVKLFF
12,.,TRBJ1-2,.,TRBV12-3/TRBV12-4,TGTGCCAGCAGTTTAGGGGGCGCTGGCTACACCTTC,CASSLGGAGYTF
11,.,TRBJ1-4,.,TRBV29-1,TGCAGCGTTGTCGGGCAGGAAAAACTGTTTTTT,CSVVGQEKLFF
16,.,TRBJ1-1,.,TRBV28,TGTGCCAGCAGTTTGGGCCTAAAAGGGATGGATACTGAAGCTTTCTTT,CASSLGLKGMDTEAFF
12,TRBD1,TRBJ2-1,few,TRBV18,TGTGCCAGCTCGCCCCAGGGGGATGAGCAGTTCTTC,CASSPQGDEQFF
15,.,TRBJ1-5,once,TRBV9,TGTGCCAGCAGCCCCGAGGGAGGGGGACGGCAGCCCCAGCATTTT,CASSPEGGGRQPQHF
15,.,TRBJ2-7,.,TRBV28,TGTGCCAGCAGTAGTCCAGGTAGCCAAAGCTCCGAGCAGTACTTC,CASSSPGSQSSEQYF
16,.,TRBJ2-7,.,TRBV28,TGTGCCAGCAGTGCCCCCCTCTGGGAATCGGCCTACGAGCAGTACTTC,CASSAPLWESAYEQYF
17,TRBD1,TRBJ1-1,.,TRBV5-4,TGTGCCAGCAGCTTGGACCCCGACAGGGGGCGGGGGACTGAAGCTTTCTTT,CASSLDPDRGRGTEAFF
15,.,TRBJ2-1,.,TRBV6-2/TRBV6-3,TGTGCCAGCAGTGCGACGGAACTGGGGGACAATGAGCAGTTCTTC,CASSATELGDNEQFF
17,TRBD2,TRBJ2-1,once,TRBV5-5,TGTGCCAGCAGCTTGTATGGTCTAGCGGGCTCCTACAATGAGCAGTTCTTC,CASSLYGLAGSYNEQFF
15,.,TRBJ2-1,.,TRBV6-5,TGTGCCAGCAGTTACGGGGGCAGGGACTACAATGAGCAGTTCTTC,CASSYGGRDYNEQFF
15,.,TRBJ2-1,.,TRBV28,TGTGCCAGCAGTTTAAGTTCCCAGGGGCGGAATGAGCAGTTCTTC,CASSLSSQGRNEQFF
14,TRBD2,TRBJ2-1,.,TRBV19,TGTGCCAGTAGTCTAGCGGGAGACGACAATGAGCAGCTCTTC,CASSLAGDDNEQLF
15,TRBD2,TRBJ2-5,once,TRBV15,TGTGCCACCAGCAGAGTGGGCGGGGGTGTGGAGACCCAGTACTTC,CATSRVGGGVETQYF
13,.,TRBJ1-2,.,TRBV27,TGTGCCAGCCGCGAAGGAGCTGGTTATGGCTACACCTTC,CASREGAGYGYTF
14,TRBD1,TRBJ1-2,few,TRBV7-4,TGTGCCAGCAGCTTAGTCCAGGGGGTGGTTGGCTACACCTTC,CASSLVQGVVGYTF
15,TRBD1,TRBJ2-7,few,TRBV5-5,TGTGCCAGCAGCACACGGGACAGGTGGGGCTACGAGCAGTACTTC,CASSTRDRWGYEQYF
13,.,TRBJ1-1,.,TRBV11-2,TGTGCCAGCAGCTTTGGACGGTACACTGAAGCTTTCTTT,CASSFGRYTEAFF
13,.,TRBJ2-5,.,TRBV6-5,TGTGCCAGCAGTTACTCGAGTTCCGAGACCCAGTACTTC,CASSYSSSETQYF
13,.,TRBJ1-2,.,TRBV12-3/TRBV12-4,TGTGCCAGCAGTTTCGGGGAGGGCTATGGCTACACCTTC,CASSFGEGYGYTF
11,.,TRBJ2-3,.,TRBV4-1,TGCGCCAGCAGCCTCACAGATACGCAGTATTTT,CASSLTDTQYF
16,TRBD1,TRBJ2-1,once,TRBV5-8,TGTGCCAGCAGCCCGGGGACAGGGTCGAAATACAATGAGCAGTTCTTC,CASSPGTGSKYNEQFF
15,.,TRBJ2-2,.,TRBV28,TGTGCCAGCAGTTTAAGCTCAAGGGGCGCCGGGGAGCTGTTTTTT,CASSLSSRGAGELFF
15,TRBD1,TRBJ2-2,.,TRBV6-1,TGTGCCAGCAGTGAGACAGGGGCCAGCACCGGGGAGCTGTTTTTT,CASSETGASTGELFF
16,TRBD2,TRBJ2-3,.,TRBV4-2,TGTGCCAGCAGCCAAGCGGCGGGCGGGGGGGCGTATACGCAGTATTTT,CASSQAAGGGAYTQYF
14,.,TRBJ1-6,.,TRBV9,TGTGCCAGCAGCACTGACGGTGATAATTCACCCCTCCACTTT,CASSTDGDNSPLHF